Sequencing of this TCR beta chain was carried out in a study of T cell repertoires in cytomegalovirus infection. Study overall: Matching HLA type, along with CMV infection, was indicated by public TCR beta signatures. Points from the study as a whole: Cumulative public TCR beta family frequency identified carriers of CMV plus the relevant HLA. Clonotype analysis showed dominance of the ex vivo response by HLA-C-restricted CMV-specific TCR beta clonotypes.

Trimming removed 11 bases from V and 2 bases from J, with 12 bases in between. This CDR3 region has 12 residues. Germline CDR1 KGHDR, CDR2 SFDVKD. This clonotype came up many times. What it recognizes is unknown. One entry per CDR3 protein results from TCRdb running MiXCR on the reads. The profile shows hundreds of thousands of distinct CDR3 sequences, about 24% of them singletons. The V and J genes are TRBV24-1 and TRBJ2-7; the D gene is possibly TRBD2 (5 bases). This TCR derives from a human donor in good health (CMV status not recorded). Some clones in this sample may be carry-over from other donors' samples. Sequencing was performed on CD8+ T cells from PBMCs. The CDR3 here is CARRGSTYEQYF. CDR3 sequence (DNA): TGTGCCAGGAGAGGGAGTACCTACGAGCAGTACTTC.